These 19 T cell receptor beta chains share one sample of origin, sequenced in a study of vaccination effects on CD4 cells after COVID-19. Libraries were prepared by immunoSEQ multiplex PCR; TCRdb keeps only in-frame clonotypes and omits some of them. The repertoire includes tens of thousands of clones, around three quarters of them detected once, and 0.8% to 1% sits in the top ten. These receptors are not linked to any known antigen. Sequencing was preceded by expansion of antigen-specific CD4+ T cells with viral peptide pools in the ViraFEST assay. CD4+ T cell isolation took place after less than 13 days of culture. Either the mRNA-1273 or the BNT162b2 vaccine was given to participants as two doses. The input for sequencing was CD4+ T cells from PBMCs cultured with HCoV-OC43 spike peptides, taken after COVID-19 vaccination. Subset indicated: HCoV-OC43 spike overlapping peptide pool stimulation. The origin of the receptors is a human donor who received a COVID-19 vaccine.

The chain couples TRBV27 to TRBJ2-1, with 8 bases lining up with TRBD2. CDR3 size: 13 residues. The germline V gene encodes CDR1 MNHEY and CDR2 SMNVEV (reference sequence). The CDR3 DNA is TGTGCTGCGGAGGGACTAGAGAACAATGAGCAGTTCTTC. It translates to CAAEGLENNEQFF.

The chain carries TRBV15 and TRBJ2-7, with a possible D match to TRBD1 (6 bases). This CDR3 is 14 amino acids long. V dropped 3 bases and J dropped 3 bases, with 12 bases sitting between them. Germline CDR1 reads LNHNV; CDR2 reads YYDKDF (reference sequence). The CDR3 here is CATSSRIGGYEQYV. In nucleotides, the CDR3 is TGTGCCACCAGCAGTAGGATAGGGGGCTACGAGCAGTACGTC.

The rearrangement links TRBV4-1 to TRBJ2-1, with TRBD1 identical over 7 bases. V lost 4 bases and J lost 7; bases outside the gene matches: 10. The CDR3 covers 15 residues. The germline CDR1 and CDR2 sequences are MGHRA and YSYEKL. The CDR3 region is CASSPPLQGINEQFF. For the CDR3, the DNA is TGCGCCAGCAGCCCTCCCTTACAGGGGATAAATGAGCAGTTCTTC.

The chain employs TRBV2 and TRBJ1-1; D remains ambiguous. Germline V gene lookup returns CDR1 SNHLY and CDR2 FYNNEI. The V gene lost 6 bases and the J gene lost 4 bases, with 18 bases spanning the gap. CDR3 size: 15 residues. The CDR3 protein is CASRKRWQSGTEAFF. The CDR3 DNA sequence: TGTGCCAGCAGGAAGAGGTGGCAGTCGGGCACTGAAGCTTTCTTT. The complete variable domain, with remaining parts taken from reference TRBV2 and TRBJ1-1, reads EPEVTQTPSHQVTQMGQEVILRCVPISNHLYFYWYRQILGQKVEFLVSFYNNEISEKSEIFDDQFSVERPDGSNFTLKIRSTKLEDSAMYFCASRKRWQSGTEAFFGQGTRLTVV.

This chain joins TRBV21-1 and TRBJ2-5. TRBV21-1 is assigned pseudogene status. The CDR3 is 14 residues long. The CDR3 reads CASSTLSGKETQYF. The CDR3, as DNA: TGTGCCAGCAGCACCCTCAGTGGGAAAGAGACCCAGTACTTC.

The chain employs TRBV6-5 and TRBJ2-7; weak D call: TRBD2 (5 bases). Germline CDR1 MNHEY, CDR2 SVGAGI. The germline V and J ends were trimmed by 6 bases and 1 base, with 10 bases remaining between them. The length of the CDR3 is 13 residues. The CDR3 DNA reads TGTGCCAGCAGGACTACTGATTCCTACGAGCAGTACGTC. Translated: CASRTTDSYEQYV.

V and J are TRBV6-5 and TRBJ1-1; possibly TRBD1 for D (5 bases). This CDR3 has 12 amino acids. CDR1 MNHEY and CDR2 SVGAGI come from the germline V gene. V lost 0 bases and J 10 bases, leaving 9 bases between the germline ends. The CDR3 DNA sequence: TGTGCCAGCAGTTACTCGACCGGGGGAGCTTTCTTT. Its translation is CASSYSTGGAFF.

The V gene is TRBV7-9, the J gene TRBJ2-7; tentatively, D is TRBD1 (6 bases). V dropped 5 bases and J dropped 5 bases, with 16 bases sitting between them. The CDR3 is made up of 14 amino acids. Germline CDR1 reads SEHNR; CDR2 reads FQNEAQ (reference sequence). The CDR3 DNA follows: TGTGCCAGCAGCGACCTGGGACAATTCCACGAGCAGTACGTC. Its translation: CASSDLGQFHEQYV.

The chain combines TRBV4-1 with TRBJ2-7, with D uncertain. V gave up 3 bases and J gave up 4 bases, with 22 bases separating them. The CDR3 runs to 17 residues. Germline-derived CDR1 and CDR2 are MGHRA and YSYEKL. In DNA form, the CDR3 reads TGCGCCAGCAGCCAGGGTCTCAGCATCCCTCCGTTTTACGAGCAGTACGTC. It translates to CASSQGLSIPPFYEQYV.

The chain has TRBV18 and TRBJ1-1; D perhaps matches TRBD1 (5 bases). From germline, CDR1 is KGHSH and CDR2 LQKENI. With 6 bases removed from V and 5 bases from J, the gap between germline ends came to 13 bases. The CDR3 has 13 residues. The CDR3 DNA reads as TGTGCCAGCTCCCAAGGGGTAAATACTGAAGCTTTCTTT. It is translated as CASSQGVNTEAFF.

V and J are TRBV30 and TRBJ2-2; tentative D call: TRBD1 (5 bases). Germline V CDR1 and CDR2: GTSNPN, SVGIG (reference sequence). Between the trimmed V and J ends, which lost 0 bases and 9 bases, there was a span of 14 bases. The CDR3 length is 14 residues. CDR3 amino acids: CAWSVQAPARELFF. DNA of the CDR3: TGTGCCTGGAGTGTACAGGCCCCCGCCAGGGAGCTGTTTTTT.

This clone was counted between two and nine times. The chain carries TRBV30 and TRBJ1-2; 7 nucleotides match TRBD1. Germline V CDR1 and CDR2: GTSNPN, SVGIG (reference sequence). CDR3 size: 15 residues. With V trimmed by 3 bases and J by 4 bases, 11 bases remained unmatched. The DNA of the CDR3 is TGTGCCTGGAGCGGAGGGGGCGGTTTCGGCTATGGCTACACCTTC. Translated, it gives CAWSGGGGFGYGYTF.

The chain carries TRBV5-1 and TRBJ1-2; 8 bases fit TRBD1. The CDR3 sequence is 13 residues long. CDR1 and CDR2 (germline): SGHRS, YFSETQ. With 3 bases clipped from V and 6 bases from J, the junction kept 4 bases outside the gene matches. The CDR3 sequence is CASSSGQGNGYTF. The DNA of the CDR3 is TGCGCCAGCAGCTCCGGACAGGGAAATGGCTACACCTTC.

DNA for the CDR3: TGCGCCAGCAGCTTGGTTTCCGCCGGGAACACTGAAGCTTTCTTT. It translates to CASSLVSAGNTEAFF. The chain recombines TRBV5-1 with TRBJ1-1; no definite D call. The CDR3 covers 15 residues. Trimming removed 0 bases at V and 1 base at J, with 10 bases between. Per the germline V gene, CDR1 is SGHRS and CDR2 is YFSETQ. Together with reference TRBV5-1 and TRBJ1-1, the CDR3 gives the full variable domain: KAGVTQTPRYLIKTRGQQVTLSCSPISGHRSVSWYQQTPGQGLQFLFEYFSETQRNKGNFPGRFSGRQFSNSRSEMNVSTLELGDSALYLCASSLVSAGNTEAFFGQGTRLTVV.

There are a few counts of this clone. The chain has TRBV27 and TRBJ2-3, with a possible D match to TRBD2 (6 bases). V was cut by 5 bases and J by 3 bases, with 15 bases left in between. This CDR3 comprises 15 residues. Germline values: CDR1 MNHEY, CDR2 SMNVEV (reference sequence). The CDR3 nucleotides are TGTGCCAGCAGTCCCCGACTAGTTTCGACAGATACGCAGTATTTT. Amino acids: CASSPRLVSTDTQYF.

This sequence joins TRBV2 and TRBJ1-1, with TRBD1 matching 8 bases. Germline V gene sequence: CDR1 SNHLY, CDR2 FYNNEI. Trimming took 6 bases from V and 6 from J; bases not matched to a gene: 3. This CDR3 contains 12 residues. This chain's CDR3 is CASRDRAAEAFF. For the CDR3, the DNA is TGTGCCAGCAGGGACAGGGCCGCTGAAGCTTTCTTT.

The rearrangement links TRBV27 to TRBJ1-5, with 8 positions matching TRBD1. Germline CDR1 and CDR2: MNHEY and SMNVEV (reference sequence). The CDR3 is 15 residues long. The J segment lost 5 bases and the V segment lost 5 bases, leaving 8 bases of the junction unmatched. CDR3 amino acids: CASSARTGLHQPQHF. The CDR3 coding sequence is TGTGCCAGCAGTGCCCGGACAGGGTTGCATCAGCCCCAGCATTTT.

The rearrangement joins TRBV12-3 or TRBV12-4 to TRBJ1-2; possible D gene TRBD1, 5 bases. This CDR3 comprises 11 residues. Trimming stripped 4 bases from V and 7 bases from J, with 7 bases between. Here the CDR3 DNA reads TGTGCCAGCAGTTCCAGGGCTGGCTACACCTTC. This gives the protein CASSSRAGYTF.

The chain joins TRBV7-9 to TRBJ1-2, with a tentative D call TRBD1 (5 bases). The CDR3 has 15 residues. Trimming took 7 bases from V and 2 from J, leaving 17 bases between them. The V gene's germline CDR1 is SEHNR and CDR2 FQNEAQ (reference sequence). Written as DNA, the CDR3 is TGTGCCAGCACCCCCAGGGATGTTACGAACTATGGCTACACCTTC. Residues: CASTPRDVTNYGYTF. Together with reference TRBV7-9 and TRBJ1-2, the CDR3 gives the full variable domain: DTGVSQNPRHKITKRGQNVTFRCDPISEHNRLYWYRQTLGQGPEFLTYFQNEAQLEKSRLLSDRFSAERPKGSFSTLEIQRTEQGDSAMYLCASTPRDVTNYGYTFGSGTRLTVV.